Reported below is one TCR beta chain. There are many counts of this clonotype. The clone's antigen remains unknown. Base qualities are not provided; no much larger clone lies one nucleotide away. Library prep was done by PCR. Sequencer: Illumina HiSeq 2500. To normalize quantification of the TCRbeta repertoire, the TCR libraries were built with molecular barcoding that relied on unique molecular identifiers. Starting from the raw public reads, TCRdb applied fastp trimming at Q25, assembled clones with MiXCR and retained in-frame beta chains. Records with the same CDR3 protein are collapsed into one entry carrying the most frequent genes and DNA. Across this sample there are about 690,000 distinct CDR3 sequences, with 16% seen only once. The ten most abundant clones make up 0.85% to 1.3% of the sample. This sample was included in a study of T-cell reconstitution after alpha-beta-depleted transplantation in children (TCRdb year 2016). About the investigation overall: T-cell immune reconstitution after TCRalphabeta/CD19-depleted allogeneic hematopoietic cell transplantation in children was quantitatively tracked in the study by means of TCR repertoire profiling.

The source was PBMCs from the stem cell graft donor, collected from the stem cell graft. This receptor was identified in a human donor who donated a stem cell graft to a child with acute myeloid leukemia.

The base sequence is TGCAGTGCTAGAGATGTACAGACAGGGTCCGGGGAGCTGTTTTTT. Its amino acids are CSARDVQTGSGELFF. In this chain, TRBV20-1 is recombined with TRBJ2-2; a stretch of 7 junction bases matches TRBD1. CDR1 and CDR2 are read off the germline V gene (reference sequence) as DFQATT and SNEGSKA. From the cysteine through the phenylalanine, the CDR3 covers 15 amino acids. CDR3 DNA is the only sequence kept; it has 45 bases, read in frame from the first base. V is cut back by 0 bases and J by 6 bases, with 7 bases in the junction unmatched.